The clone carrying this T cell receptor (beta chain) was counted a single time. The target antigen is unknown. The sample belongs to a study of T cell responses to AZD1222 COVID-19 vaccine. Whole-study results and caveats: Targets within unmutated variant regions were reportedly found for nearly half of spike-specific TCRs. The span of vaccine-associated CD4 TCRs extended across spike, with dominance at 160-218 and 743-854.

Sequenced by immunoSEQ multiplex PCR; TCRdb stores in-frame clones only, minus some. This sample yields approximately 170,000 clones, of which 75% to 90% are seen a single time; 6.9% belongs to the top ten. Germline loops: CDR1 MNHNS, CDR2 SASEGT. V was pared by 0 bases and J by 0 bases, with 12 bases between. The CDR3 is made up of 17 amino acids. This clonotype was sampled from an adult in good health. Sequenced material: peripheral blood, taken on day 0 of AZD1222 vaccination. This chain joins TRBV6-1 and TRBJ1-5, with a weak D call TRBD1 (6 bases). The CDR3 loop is CASSEALPGDSNQPQHF. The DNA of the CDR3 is TGTGCCAGCAGTGAAGCGCTCCCAGGGGATAGCAATCAGCCCCAGCATTTT.